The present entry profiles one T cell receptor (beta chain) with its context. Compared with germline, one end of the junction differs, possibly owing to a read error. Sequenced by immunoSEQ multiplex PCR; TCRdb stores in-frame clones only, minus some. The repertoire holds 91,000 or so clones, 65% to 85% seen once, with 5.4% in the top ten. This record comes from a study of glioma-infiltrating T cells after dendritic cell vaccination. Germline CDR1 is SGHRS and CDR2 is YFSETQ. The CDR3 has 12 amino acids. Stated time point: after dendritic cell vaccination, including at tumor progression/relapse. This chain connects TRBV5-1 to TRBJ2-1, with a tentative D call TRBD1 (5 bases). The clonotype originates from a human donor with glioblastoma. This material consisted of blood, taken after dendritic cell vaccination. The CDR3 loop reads CASSLGQNEQFF. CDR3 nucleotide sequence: TGTGCCAGCAGCTTGGGGCAGAATGAGCAGTTCTTC.